This T cell receptor (beta chain) was recovered during a study of shared clonotypes between healthy human individuals. Study-wide background: CD4 naive cells filled three plates per donor, CD4 memory three, CD8 naive two and CD8 memory one.

A remark on this clone: A read error may account for a junction end that differs from germline.

The CD4+ fraction was divided into a CD45RA+ naive subset and a CD45RA-negative memory subset. The authors ran the assay at deep level. The authors' processing: For the immunoSEQ data, sequences were junction-only without quality scores, so filtering differed. Produced via immunoSEQ multiplex PCR; TCRdb's table is partial and in-frame only. V and J calls and clone size are given by that table; D and trimming were obtained from the DNA. This table has some 2.3 million clones, approximately 95% appearing once. The sequence was obtained from a man in his late teens or twenties in good health. Some clones in this sample may be carry-over from other donors' samples. Sequencing used naive CD4+ T cells from PBMCs. As for subset: CD45RA+ positively selected.

CDR3 nucleotides: TGTGCCAGCAGTTCTCCCCTTTCGACAGGGGGAATGTATGCCTTC. It specifies CASSSPLSTGGMYAF. This rearrangement joins TRBV28 to TRBJ1-2; 9 positions agree with TRBD1. This CDR3 is built from 15 residues. The germline CDR1 and CDR2 sequences are MDHEN and SYDVKM.